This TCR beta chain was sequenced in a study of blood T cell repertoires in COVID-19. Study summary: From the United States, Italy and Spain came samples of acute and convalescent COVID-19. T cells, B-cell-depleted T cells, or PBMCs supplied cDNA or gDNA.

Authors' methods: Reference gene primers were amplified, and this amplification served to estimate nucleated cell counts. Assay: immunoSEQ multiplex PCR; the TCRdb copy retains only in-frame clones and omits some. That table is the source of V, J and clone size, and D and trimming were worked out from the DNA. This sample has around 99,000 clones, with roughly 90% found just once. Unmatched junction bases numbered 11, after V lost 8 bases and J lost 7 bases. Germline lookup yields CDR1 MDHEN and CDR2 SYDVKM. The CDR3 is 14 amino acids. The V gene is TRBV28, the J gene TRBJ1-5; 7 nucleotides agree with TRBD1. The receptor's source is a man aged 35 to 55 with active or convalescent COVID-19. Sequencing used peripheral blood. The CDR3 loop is CASLTGTGGQPQHF. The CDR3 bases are TGTGCCAGCCTGACAGGGACTGGGGGGCAGCCCCAGCATTTT.